This entry concerns a single T cell receptor (beta chain). This clone was found a few times. Its target antigen remains unknown. Within one base of it there is no much larger clone, and no base qualities were kept. The cohort consisted of 666 healthy bone marrow donors. At the time of sampling, every cohort member was nominally healthy, though immune exposures that went unrecorded were likely present. The donor was CMV seronegative and was included in the group of several hundred seronegative cohort members. Every donor gave a peripheral blood sample, and the peripheral blood mononuclear cells from that sample were used for TCR beta sequencing. The Qiagen DNeasy Blood Extraction Kit was used to extract genomic DNA from the blood cell samples. This entry belongs to a study of cytomegalovirus exposure and HLA in healthy donors (dated by TCRdb to 2015 to 2018). Describing the broader study: In an earlier analysis of about 560 of the donors, about 270 Gb of sequence data and 95 million to 130 million unique TCR beta sequences from approximately 180 million T cells were reported. An early release covering about 600 HLA-typed donors comprised approximately 290 gigabases of sequencing data and 85 million to 100 million unique TCR sequences. Among the approximately 430 genotyped donors, approximately 81% belonged to the genetic ancestry cluster associated with self-reported Caucasian donors. The study aimed to test whether cataloging public T cell receptors could reveal signatures of past pathogen exposure. The study used immunosequencing to profile the T cell repertoires of 666 subjects and linked those repertoires to cytomegalovirus serostatus. A separate validation cohort of over a hundred different subjects was used in addition to the 666-subject first cohort. The study combined high-throughput TCR immunosequencing, statistical association of individual TCRs with disease status, and machine learning to predict cytomegalovirus infection status. A later analysis re-analyzed previously published TCR beta repertoires from approximately 700 donors and added high-resolution HLA genotyping to study TCR occurrence patterns. Rather than using new phenotypic data, the later analysis identified candidate immune exposures from TCR beta sequences and from how often those sequences occurred across donors. An earlier analysis of 500 to 750 of the donors applied high-throughput TCR beta sequencing to assess whether each TCR beta V gene segment acted as functional or pseudogenic. Donor age, sex, ethnicity and CMV serostatus were collected together with the repertoire data. In a later genetic analysis, genome-wide SNP genotypes for about 55% of the roughly 700 donors were used, and that subset was treated as a discovery cohort. All discovery cohort repertoires had been generated using a single sequencing platform. HLA typing included class I and class II loci at four-digit resolution. Typing coverage varied by locus: 629-630 donors for A, B, C, DRB1 and DQB1; more than 500 for DQA1; about 590 for DPA1; approximately 450 for DPB1. About five DR-DQ haplotypes were treated as single units for association and clustering because of strong linkage in the cohort. On average, around 200,000 unique TCR beta nucleotide sequences were sequenced per donor among 300 to 500 genotyped donors of the cohort, with 15% to 20% of those sequences being non-productive.

Trimming removed 3 bases from V and 5 bases from J; the gene matches leave 11 bases unexplained. The CDR3 contains 17 residues, cysteine and phenylalanine counted. Left in the record is the CDR3 DNA by itself, 51 bases read in frame from the first base. As encoded in the germline V gene, CDR1 is SGHTS while CDR2 is YDEGEE. Libraries were constructed by the immunoSEQ multiplex PCR assay. For the multiplex PCR, a mixture combining 60 forward primers for TCR Vbeta segments and 13 reverse primers for TCR Jbeta segments was used. The CDR3 region of rearranged TCR beta genes was amplified from genomic DNA by a multiplex PCR assay. The amplified TCR beta libraries were sequenced on the Illumina HiSeq System as 87-base-pair reads. The study's processing was this. In a later analysis, tens of millions of unique TCR beta chains were counted across the roughly 670 repertoires, and around 11 million of these chains were shared by at least two donors. Raw reads were error-corrected and collapsed into unique sequences by a nearest-neighbor algorithm in which closely related sequences were merged to remove PCR and sequencing errors. Alignment of CDR3 sequences to IMGT reference sequences was used to assign V, D and J gene segments. For a sequence to be retained, a match of at least six nucleotides to both a V gene segment and a J gene segment was required. A rearrangement was called productive if the CDR3 had no stop codons and remained in frame with V and J, and every other rearrangement was called non-productive. Following IMGT convention, CDR3 was defined as the stretch from the second conserved V-encoded cysteine up to the conserved J-encoded phenylalanine. Sequences without an unambiguous match to a single V gene segment were excluded from the earlier analysis of 587 of the donors. An earlier analysis of a few hundred of the donors called V segments functional above 56.7% productive rearrangements and segregating when the between-donor standard deviation exceeded 5%. A statistical classification framework was built to diagnose cytomegalovirus status from the catalog of TCR beta chain sequences. A later analysis assigned V and J genes by comparing TCR nucleotide sequences with IMGT/GENE-DB human TR gene sequences. Using the TCRdist pipeline, a later analysis assigned CDR3 sequences along with most-parsimonious VDJ recombination scenarios. In a later analysis, every TCR beta chain was defined by the combination of its CDR3 amino acid sequence and its V-gene family, and reads without a unique V-gene family were dropped. To address suspected cross-contamination and a sequencing artifact, a later analysis removed 592 highly shared, low-generation-probability nucleotide sequences. In a later analysis, a clonal expansion index was calculated for each public chain from normalized within-repertoire ranks of inferred template counts. In a later analysis, generation probabilities were computed with a VDJ recombination model fitted to out-of-frame rearrangements, and the resulting probabilities were checked against IGoR. In a later analysis, TCR-TCR, TCR-HLA and TCR-CMV co-occurrence was scored with hypergeometric tests, and a repertoire-size bias correction was applied to TCR pairs. A later analysis estimated false discovery rates by permuting HLA or CMV assignments 20 times. In a later analysis, co-occurring TCRs were grouped using DBSCAN, with TCRdist sequence similarity added in when clustering inside HLA-allele-positive subsets. For co-occurrence clustering, repertoires with fewer than 30,000 or more than 120,000 public chains were excluded, along with roughly 5 repertoires with anomalous nucleotide sharing. The clones in this table, taken by TCRdb from immuneACCESS, are in-frame only. Not every clone is retained; where verified, under half of the shortfall comes from an unresolved V gene, and the cause of the rest is unknown. That table furnishes V, J and clone size, whereas the DNA furnished D and trimming. This sample comprises 140,000 to 150,000 clones, less than 10% of them detected only once. The ten largest clones capture roughly 1.9% of the sample.

Overall results and qualifications from the work: V-gene and J-gene trimming of TCR beta chains was associated with a missense DCLRE1C variant in a later genetic analysis, and the association was replicated in an independent cohort. Around 16 rarely observed V segments, including chromosome 9 orphons, were excluded from the earlier analysis of 550 to 700 of the donors because counts were too low. In vitro tests confirmed that three of the cytomegalovirus-associated TCR beta chains recognize cytomegalovirus antigens. In an earlier analysis of some 640 of the donors, most TCR beta V segments were observed in productive rearrangements about 90% or about 30% of the time, broadly matching IMGT annotations. Correlated functional status among segregating V segments might reflect linkage disequilibrium, but an unknown experimental factor could not be ruled out. The cohort was sequenced for TCR beta chains only, and without alpha or paired-chain data the features that could be detected were limited. A further reported finding was that TCR beta sequences accurately predicted the HLA-A and HLA-B alleles for most subjects in the first cohort. In a later analysis, most CMV-associated TCR beta chains were found to appear HLA-restricted, with HLA associations seemingly driven largely by CMV exposure. Strong co-occurrence of HLA alleles, especially DR and DQ, made assigning TCR associations to individual alleles difficult. The study listed approximately 150 TCR beta chains as associated with cytomegalovirus. The authors suggested that the approach could potentially be extended to other disease states and immunological phenotypes. Sequencing depth was assumed to be roughly uniform across donors in the presence/absence analyses, though that assumption may not hold. Immune exposure information for the cohort was limited to CMV serostatus. A later analysis found that HLA-associated TCR beta chains were more clonally expanded and had lower generation probabilities than equally common non-associated chains. The classifier was reported to diagnose cytomegalovirus status with high specificity and sensitivity in both the original cohort and the validation cohort. Most TCR sequences were observed very rarely across donors, whereas some public TCRs were present in many individuals. Because HLA typing was missing for some donors at each locus, association tests included only the typed subset. A later analysis found that TCR association rates varied across HLA loci, with DRB1 alleles showing the most associated TCRs and HLA-C alleles the fewest. A later analysis associated 15,000 to 20,000 TCR beta sequences with specific HLA alleles at a false discovery rate of 0.05. A cluster of highly shared sequence variants was judged likely to represent a technical artifact of the sequencing pipeline. The 87-base-pair reads could not distinguish some IMGT-functional V segments, including TRBV6-2 and TRBV6-3, so those segments were excluded. According to a later analysis, parvovirus B19, influenza, CMV and Epstein-Barr virus appeared linked to several top co-occurrence clusters. A later genetic analysis reported fewer N-insertions in productive TCRs among donors in an Asian-associated ancestry cluster than the roughly 640-donor mean.

The rearranged chain carries TRBV5-8 and TRBJ1-3; TRBD1 fits 10 bases in the junction. The sample consisted of PBMCs. The clonotype comes from a man in his fifties in good health and CMV-seronegative. The DNA sequence is TGTGCCAGCAGCTATCAAACCGGGACAGGGGTTCGAAACACCATATATTTT. The translation is CASSYQTGTGVRNTIYF.